Shown below are 2 T cell receptor beta chains from a single sample sequenced in a study of cytomegalovirus exposure and HLA in healthy donors. The PCR had 60 Vbeta and 13 Jbeta primers. Assay used: immunoSEQ multiplex PCR; TCRdb lists only in-frame clones, some missing. The data hold about 150,000 clones, with 60% to 80% observed a single time. Sequenced material: PBMCs. The origin of the receptors is a male donor in good health and CMV-seronegative.

The chain is built from TRBV19 and TRBJ2-1, with TRBD2 identical over 15 bases. The length of the CDR3 is 15 residues. V dropped 3 bases and J dropped 6; count of bases not matched to a gene: 0. CDR1 is LNHDA and CDR2 is SQIVND in the germline V gene (reference sequence). The CDR3, as DNA: TGTGCCAGTAGTATGGGACTAGCGGGAGGCAATGAGCAGTTCTTC. Residues: CASSMGLAGGNEQFF.

The chain employs TRBV19 and TRBJ1-1, with TRBD1 matching over 7 bases. The trim removed 6 bases at V and 1 base at J, leaving 8 bases unmatched. The CDR3 is made up of 15 amino acids. Germline CDR1 LNHDA, CDR2 SQIVND (reference sequence). The CDR3 coding sequence is TGTGCCAGTAGCCGACAGGGTGGAGGGAACACTGAAGCTTTCTTT. This gives the protein CASSRQGGGNTEAFF.